The clone carrying this TCR beta chain was seen a handful of times. Its antigen is not known. V was shortened by 1 base and J by 5 bases, with 17 bases between the two germline ends. CDR3 length: 16 amino acids. Germline CDR1 reads MGHRA; CDR2 reads YSYEKL. A single record per CDR3 protein comes from TCRdb applying MiXCR to the 5' RACE reads. This sample yields 300,000 or so distinct CDR3 sequences, of which roughly 6.8% are seen a single time; roughly a sixth belongs to the top ten. The data originate from a study of T cells after yellow fever vaccination. Study summary: Libraries from low-cell-number fractions were prepared with the SMART-Seq v4 Ultra Low Input RNA kit.

Findings of the study overall: Contamination by abundant bulk-population clonotypes could be present in FACS-sorted repertoires. Reappearing after the booster were most of the clones from primary vaccination (roughly 96% CD4, roughly 86% CD8). Just a small share of clonotypes turned up in the CD4 compartment as well as the CD8 compartment.

Specimen: PBMCs, collected around 45 days after the first yellow fever vaccination. The chain carries TRBV4-1 and TRBJ2-5; D might be TRBD1 (6 bases). This TCR was recovered from a man between 18 and 35 years old who received the YFV17D yellow fever vaccine. This CDR3 is CASSQANGGQSETQYF. CDR3 DNA: TGCGCCAGCAGCCAAGCAAATGGGGGCCAGTCGGAGACCCAGTACTTC.